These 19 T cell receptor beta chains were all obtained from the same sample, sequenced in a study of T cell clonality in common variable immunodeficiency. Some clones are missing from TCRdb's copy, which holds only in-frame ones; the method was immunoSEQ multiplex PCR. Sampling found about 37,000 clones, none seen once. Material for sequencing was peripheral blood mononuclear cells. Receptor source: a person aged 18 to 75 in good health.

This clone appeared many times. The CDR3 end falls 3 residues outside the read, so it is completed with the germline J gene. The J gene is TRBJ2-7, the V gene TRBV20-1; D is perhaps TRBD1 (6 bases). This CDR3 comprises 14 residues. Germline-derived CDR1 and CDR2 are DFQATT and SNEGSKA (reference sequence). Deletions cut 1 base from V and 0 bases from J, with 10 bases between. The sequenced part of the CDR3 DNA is TGCAGTGCTAGAGTTCAGGGGTCCTCCTACGAG. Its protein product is CSARVQGSSYE. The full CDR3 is CSARVQGSSYEQYF.

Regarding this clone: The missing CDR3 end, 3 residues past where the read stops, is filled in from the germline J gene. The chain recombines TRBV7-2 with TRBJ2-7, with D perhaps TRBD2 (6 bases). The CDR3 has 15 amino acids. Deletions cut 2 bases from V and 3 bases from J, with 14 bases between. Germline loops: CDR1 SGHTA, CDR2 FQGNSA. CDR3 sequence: CASSLNHGGNYEQYF. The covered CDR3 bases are TGTGCCAGCAGCTTAAACCACGGCGGGAACTACGAG.

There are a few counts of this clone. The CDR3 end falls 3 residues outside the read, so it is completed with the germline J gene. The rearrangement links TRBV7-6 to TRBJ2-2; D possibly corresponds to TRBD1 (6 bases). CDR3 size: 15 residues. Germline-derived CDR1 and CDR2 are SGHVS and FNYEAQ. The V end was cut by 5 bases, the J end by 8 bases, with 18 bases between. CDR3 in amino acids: CASSVVPGVTGELFF. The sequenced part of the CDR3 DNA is TGTGCCAGCAGCGTTGTTCCAGGGGTGACGGGGGAG.

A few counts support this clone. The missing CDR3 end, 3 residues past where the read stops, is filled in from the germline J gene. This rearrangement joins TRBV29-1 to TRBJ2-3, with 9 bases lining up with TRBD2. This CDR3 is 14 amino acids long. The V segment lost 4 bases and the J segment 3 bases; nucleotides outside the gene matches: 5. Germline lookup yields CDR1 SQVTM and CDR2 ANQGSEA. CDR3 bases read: TGCAGCGTTGCGGCGGGGGGGGTGACAGATACG. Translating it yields CSVAAGGVTDT. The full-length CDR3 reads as CSVAAGGVTDTQYF.

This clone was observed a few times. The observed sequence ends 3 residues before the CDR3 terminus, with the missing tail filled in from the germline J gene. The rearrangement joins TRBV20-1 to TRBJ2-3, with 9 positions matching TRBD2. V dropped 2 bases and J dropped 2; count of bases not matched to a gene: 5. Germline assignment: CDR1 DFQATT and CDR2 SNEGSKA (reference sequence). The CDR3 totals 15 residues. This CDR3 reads CSARRAGGITDTQYF. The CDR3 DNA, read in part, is TGCAGTGCTAGACGAGCGGGGGGAATCACAGATACG.

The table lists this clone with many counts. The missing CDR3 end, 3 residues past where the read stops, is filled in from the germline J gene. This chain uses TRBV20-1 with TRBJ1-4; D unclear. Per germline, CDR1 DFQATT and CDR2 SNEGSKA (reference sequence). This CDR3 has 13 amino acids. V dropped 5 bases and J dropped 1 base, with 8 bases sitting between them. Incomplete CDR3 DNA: TGCAGTGCTCACGGTGGAACTAATGAAAAA. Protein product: CSAHGGTNEK. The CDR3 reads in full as CSAHGGTNEKLFF.

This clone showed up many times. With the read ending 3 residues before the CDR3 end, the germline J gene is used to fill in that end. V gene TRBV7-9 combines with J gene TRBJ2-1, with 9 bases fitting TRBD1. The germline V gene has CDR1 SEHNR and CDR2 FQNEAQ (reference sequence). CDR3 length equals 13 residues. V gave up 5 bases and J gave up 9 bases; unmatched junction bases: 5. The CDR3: CASSATGGSEQFF. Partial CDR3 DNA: TGTGCCAGCAGCGCCACAGGGGGCAGTGAG.

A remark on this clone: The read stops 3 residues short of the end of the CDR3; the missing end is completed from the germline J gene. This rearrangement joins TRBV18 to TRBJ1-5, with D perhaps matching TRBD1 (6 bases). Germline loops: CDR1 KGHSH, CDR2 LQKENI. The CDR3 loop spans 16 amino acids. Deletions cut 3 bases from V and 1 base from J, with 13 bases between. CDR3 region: CASSPPGGRSNQPQHF. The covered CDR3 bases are TGTGCCAGCTCACCCCCCGGGGGGCGAAGCAATCAGCCC.

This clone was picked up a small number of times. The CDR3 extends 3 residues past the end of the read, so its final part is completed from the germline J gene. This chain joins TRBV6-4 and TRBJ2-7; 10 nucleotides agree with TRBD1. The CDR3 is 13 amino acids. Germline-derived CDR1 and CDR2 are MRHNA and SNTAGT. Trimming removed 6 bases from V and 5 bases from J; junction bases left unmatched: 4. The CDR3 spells CASSRDRGHEQYF. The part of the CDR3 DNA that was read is TGTGCCAGCAGCCGGGACAGGGGCCACGAG.

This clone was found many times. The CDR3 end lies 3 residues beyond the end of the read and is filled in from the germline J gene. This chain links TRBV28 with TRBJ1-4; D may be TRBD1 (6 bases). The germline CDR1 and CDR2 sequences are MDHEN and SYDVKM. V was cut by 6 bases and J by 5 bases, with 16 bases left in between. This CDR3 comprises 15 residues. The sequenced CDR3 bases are TGTGCCAGCAGCGTCCAGGGGCTGTGGAATGAAAAA. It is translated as CASSVQGLWNEK. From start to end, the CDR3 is CASSVQGLWNEKLFF.

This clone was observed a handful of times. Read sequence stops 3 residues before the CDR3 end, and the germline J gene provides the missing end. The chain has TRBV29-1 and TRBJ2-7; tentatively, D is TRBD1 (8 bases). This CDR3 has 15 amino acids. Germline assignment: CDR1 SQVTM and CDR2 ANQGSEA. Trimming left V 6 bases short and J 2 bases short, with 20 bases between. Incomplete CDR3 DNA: TGCAGCGTGCGAGCGGGACAGGCCACCCCCTACGAG. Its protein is CSVRAGQATPYE. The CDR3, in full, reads CSVRAGQATPYEQYF.

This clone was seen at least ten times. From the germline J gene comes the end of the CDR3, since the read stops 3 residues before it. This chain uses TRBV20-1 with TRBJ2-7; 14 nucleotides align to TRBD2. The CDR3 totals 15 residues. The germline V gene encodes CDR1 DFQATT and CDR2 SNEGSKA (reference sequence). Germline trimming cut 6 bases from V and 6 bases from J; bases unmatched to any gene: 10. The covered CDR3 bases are TGCAGTGCGAGGACTAGCGGGAGGTTTTACGTCGAG. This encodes CSARTSGRFYVE. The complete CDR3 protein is CSARTSGRFYVEQYF.

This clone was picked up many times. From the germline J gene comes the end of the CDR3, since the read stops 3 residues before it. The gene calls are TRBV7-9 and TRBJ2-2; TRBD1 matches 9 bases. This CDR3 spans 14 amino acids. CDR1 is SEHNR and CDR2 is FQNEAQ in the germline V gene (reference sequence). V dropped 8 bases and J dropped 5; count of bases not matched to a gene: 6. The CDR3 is CASGRQGVTGELFF. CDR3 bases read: TGTGCCAGCGGAAGACAGGGGGTGACCGGGGAG.

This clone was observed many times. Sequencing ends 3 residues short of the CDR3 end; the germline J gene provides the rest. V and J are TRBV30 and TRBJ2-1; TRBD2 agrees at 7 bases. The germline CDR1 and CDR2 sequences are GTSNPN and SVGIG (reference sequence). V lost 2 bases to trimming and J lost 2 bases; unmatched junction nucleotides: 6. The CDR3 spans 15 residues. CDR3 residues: CAWSKRGVPYNEQFF. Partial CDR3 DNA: TGTGCCTGGAGTAAGCGGGGTGTCCCCTACAATGAG.

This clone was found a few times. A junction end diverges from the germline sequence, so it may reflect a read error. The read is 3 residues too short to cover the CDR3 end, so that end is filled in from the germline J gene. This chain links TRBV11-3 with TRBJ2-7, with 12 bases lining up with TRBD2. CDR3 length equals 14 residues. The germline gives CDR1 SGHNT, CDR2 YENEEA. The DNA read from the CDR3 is TGTGCCAGCAGTTTAGGGACTAGCGGGTACGAG. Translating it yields CASSLGTSGYE. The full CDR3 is CASSLGTSGYEQYF.

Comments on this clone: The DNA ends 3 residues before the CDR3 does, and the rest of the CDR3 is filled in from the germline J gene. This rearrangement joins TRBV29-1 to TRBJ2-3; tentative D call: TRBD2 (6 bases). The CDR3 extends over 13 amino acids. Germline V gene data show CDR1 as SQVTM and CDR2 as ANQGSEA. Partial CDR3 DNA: TGCAGCGTTGGGGGCGGGGCTAGAGAGACG. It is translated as CSVGGGARET. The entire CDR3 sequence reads CSVGGGARETQYF.

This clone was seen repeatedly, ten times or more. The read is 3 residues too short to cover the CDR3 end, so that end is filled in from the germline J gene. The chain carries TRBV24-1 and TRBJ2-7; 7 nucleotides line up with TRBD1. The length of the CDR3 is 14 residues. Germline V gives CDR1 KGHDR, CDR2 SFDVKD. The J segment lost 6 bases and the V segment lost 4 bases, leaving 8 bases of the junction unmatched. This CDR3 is CATSDFGTDGEQYF. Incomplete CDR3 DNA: TGTGCCACCAGTGACTTCGGGACAGACGGCGAG.

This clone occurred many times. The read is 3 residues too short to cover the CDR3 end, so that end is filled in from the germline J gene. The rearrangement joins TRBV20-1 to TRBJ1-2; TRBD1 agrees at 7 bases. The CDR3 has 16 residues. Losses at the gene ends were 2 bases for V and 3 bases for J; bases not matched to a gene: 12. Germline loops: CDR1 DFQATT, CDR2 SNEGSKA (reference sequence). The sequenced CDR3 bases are TGCAGTGCTAGACGGACAGGTTTTGGGGGTTACTATGGC. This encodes CSARRTGFGGYYG. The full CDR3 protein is CSARRTGFGGYYGYTF.

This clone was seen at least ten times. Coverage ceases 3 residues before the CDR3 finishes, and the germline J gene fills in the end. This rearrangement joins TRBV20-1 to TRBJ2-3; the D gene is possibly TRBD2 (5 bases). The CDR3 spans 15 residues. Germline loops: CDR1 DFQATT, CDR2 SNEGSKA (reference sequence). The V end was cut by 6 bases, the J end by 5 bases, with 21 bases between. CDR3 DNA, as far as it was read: TGCAGTGCCCCCCCCGTCGTTGACGGGGAAGATACG. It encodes CSAPPVVDGEDT. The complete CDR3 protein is CSAPPVVDGEDTQYF.